A single sample gave rise to the 21 T cell receptor beta chains below, sequenced in a study of blood T cell repertoires in COVID-19. Profiling relied on immunoSEQ multiplex PCR, and the TCRdb table lists in-frame clones only, not all of them. The data show roughly 150,000 clones, roughly 87% seen once. Sample: peripheral blood. These receptors were obtained from a human donor in a cohort sampled during active COVID-19.

The chain employs TRBV15 and TRBJ2-5; 8 nucleotides agree with TRBD2. Germline CDR1 is LNHNV and CDR2 is YYDKDF (reference sequence). Trimming at V came to 6 bases and at J to 5 bases, leaving 5 bases not matched to a gene. This CDR3 has 13 residues. CDR3 loop: CATSKAGVETQYF. The CDR3 bases are TGTGCCACCAGTAAAGCGGGAGTGGAGACCCAGTACTTC.

The V call is TRBV3-1 (or the pseudogene TRBV3-2), the J call TRBJ1-1; no reliable D call. Trimming stripped 0 bases from V and 8 bases from J, with 10 bases between. The CDR3 spans 13 residues. Germline V gene sequence: CDR1 LGHDT, CDR2 YNNKEL (reference sequence). CDR3 DNA sequence: TGTGCCAGCAGCCAAGATCGTTCCCCCGAAGCTTTCTTT. This sequence encodes CASSQDRSPEAFF.

The chain carries TRBV28 and TRBJ1-2; D gene ambiguous. V was clipped by 3 bases and J by 9 bases, with 14 bases between them. Germline V gene sequence: CDR1 MDHEN, CDR2 SYDVKM. This CDR3 is built from 13 residues. CDR3 coding DNA: TGTGCCAGCAGTTTTCCGGGTGAAGTGAGCTACACCTTC. Translated, it gives CASSFPGEVSYTF.

The rearrangement uses TRBV28 and TRBJ2-7; TRBD2 agrees at 9 bases. The CDR3 totals 15 residues. Germline V gene lookup returns CDR1 MDHEN and CDR2 SYDVKM. The J segment lost 4 bases and the V segment lost 6 bases, leaving 10 bases of the junction unmatched. CDR3 loop: CASSEAGGLLYEQYF. The CDR3 DNA is TGTGCCAGCAGCGAAGCGGGGGGACTACTATACGAGCAGTACTTC.

This clone was counted only a few times. The rearrangement uses TRBV7-9 and TRBJ2-1; D possibly corresponds to TRBD2 (6 bases). V gave up 4 bases and J gave up 3 bases, with 16 bases separating them. The germline V gene has CDR1 SEHNR and CDR2 FQNEAQ (reference sequence). There are 16 residues in the CDR3. CDR3 sequence: CASSSTGTGNYNEQFF. CDR3 in DNA: TGTGCCAGCAGCTCAACCGGGACTGGGAACTACAATGAGCAGTTCTTC.

This clone was seen once. This chain uses TRBV7-6 with TRBJ2-1; 7 bases match TRBD2. The CDR3 has 17 residues. Per the germline V gene, CDR1 is SGHVS and CDR2 is FNYEAQ. V lost 1 base and J lost 8; bases outside the gene matches: 14. CDR3 protein: CASSLVPLGAGNDEQFF. CDR3 bases: TGTGCCAGCAGCTTAGTTCCCCTCGGAGCGGGAAATGATGAGCAGTTCTTC.

The chain couples TRBV27 to TRBJ2-1; TRBD1 is a possible D gene (5 bases). Germline values: CDR1 MNHEY, CDR2 SMNVEV (reference sequence). V lost 8 bases and J lost 1, with 18 bases in between. The CDR3 totals 16 residues. In DNA, the CDR3 is TGTGCCAGCCAATGGCGTAGGGGAATGTCCTACAATGAGCAGTTCTTC. Translating gives CASQWRRGMSYNEQFF.

The chain recombines TRBV14 with TRBJ2-1; D is unresolved. This CDR3 spans 12 amino acids. The V gene lost 3 bases and the J gene lost 7 bases, with 7 bases spanning the gap. The germline V gene encodes CDR1 SGHDN and CDR2 FVKESK. The CDR3 DNA reads TGTGCCAGCAGCCACCAGGCTAATGAGCAGTTCTTC. It is translated as CASSHQANEQFF.

CDR3 region: CASSVGPGTSTYEQYF. The CDR3 coding sequence is TGTGCCAGCAGCGTAGGGCCCGGGACTAGTACCTACGAGCAGTACTTC. This chain uses TRBV9 with TRBJ2-7; 8 bases fit TRBD2. With 0 bases clipped from V and 2 bases from J, the junction kept 7 bases outside the gene matches. CDR1 is SGDLS and CDR2 is YYNGEE in the germline V gene. The CDR3 sequence is 16 residues long. The whole variable domain, filled in from reference TRBV9 and TRBJ2-7, reads DSGVTQTPKHLITATGQRVTLRCSPRSGDLSVYWYQQSLDQGLQFLIQYYNGEERAKGNILERFSAQQFPDLHSELNLSSLELGDSALYFCASSVGPGTSTYEQYFGPGTRLTVT.

J is TRBJ2-7 and V is TRBV7-2, with 8 positions matching TRBD2. After removal of 6 bases from V and 4 bases from J, the junction contained 17 bases not matched to a gene. Germline lookup yields CDR1 SGHTA and CDR2 FQGNSA. CDR3 length: 17 amino acids. This CDR3 reads CASSKASGLAQRYEQYF. The CDR3 coding sequence is TGTGCCAGCAGTAAGGCTAGCGGGTTAGCCCAGAGGTACGAGCAGTACTTC.

J is TRBJ2-1 and V is TRBV19, with TRBD2 identical over 12 bases. After removal of 3 bases from V and 5 bases from J, the junction contained 2 bases not matched to a gene. The V gene's germline CDR1 is LNHDA and CDR2 SQIVND (reference sequence). The CDR3 loop spans 15 amino acids. The CDR3: CASSMGLAGDNEQFF. The CDR3 DNA is TGTGCCAGTAGTATGGGACTAGCGGGCGACAATGAGCAGTTCTTC.

The rearrangement uses TRBV5-4 and TRBJ1-2, with TRBD1 as a possible D gene (6 bases). The CDR3 totals 15 residues. Trimming took off 0 bases at V and 4 bases at J, with 13 bases between the two ends. Germline CDR1 SGHNT, CDR2 YYREEE (reference sequence). The CDR3 reads CASSLASQGAYGYTF. In nucleotides, the CDR3 is TGTGCCAGCAGCTTGGCCTCACAGGGTGCCTATGGCTACACCTTC.

The rearrangement uses TRBV7-2 and TRBJ2-7; 13 bases are a match to TRBD2. Germline CDR1 SGHTA, CDR2 FQGNSA. V gave up 5 bases and J gave up 2 bases; unmatched junction bases: 3. The CDR3 is made up of 15 amino acids. DNA of the CDR3: TGTGCCAGCAGCAGAGGGACTAGCGGGACCTACGAGCAGTACTTC. This encodes CASSRGTSGTYEQYF.

This sequence joins TRBV4-3 and TRBJ2-7; perhaps TRBD2 as D (5 bases). Trimming stripped 1 base from V and 6 bases from J, with 10 bases between. The CDR3 has 13 amino acids. Germline V gene data show CDR1 as LGHNA and CDR2 as YSLEER. The CDR3, as DNA: TGCGCCAGCAGCCAAGGGACCGCGGGCGAGCAGTACTTC. Translating gives CASSQGTAGEQYF.

This chain connects TRBV28 to TRBJ2-3; 11 bases match TRBD2. The length of the CDR3 is 16 residues. CDR1 is MDHEN, CDR2 SYDVKM, per germline. The V segment lost 5 bases and the J segment 5 bases; nucleotides outside the gene matches: 9. The CDR3 DNA is TGTGCCAGCAGTCTCGGGACTAGCGGTGCGATAGATACGCAGTATTTT. This encodes CASSLGTSGAIDTQYF. Full variable domain (outside the CDR3, taken from reference TRBV28 and TRBJ2-3): DVKVTQSSRYLVKRTGEKVFLECVQDMDHENMFWYRQDPGLGLRLIYFSYDVKMKEKGDIPEGYSVSREKKERFSLILESASTNQTSMYLCASSLGTSGAIDTQYFGPGTRLTVL.

The chain joins TRBV19 to TRBJ1-2, with D hard to call. Germline CDR1 LNHDA, CDR2 SQIVND (reference sequence). V was trimmed by 6 bases and J by 7 bases, leaving 21 bases between them. The CDR3 has 15 residues. DNA of the CDR3: TGTGCCAGTAGCCCTACAAGGCAGGCCCCAGGTGGCTACACCTTC. Its translation is CASSPTRQAPGGYTF.

This chain joins TRBV5-1 and TRBJ2-5; D perhaps matches TRBD2 (6 bases). The CDR3 has 13 residues. CDR1 and CDR2 (germline): SGHRS, YFSETQ. Deletions cut 4 bases from V and 1 base from J, with 8 bases between. This CDR3 reads CASSAGPQETQYF. The CDR3 DNA follows: TGCGCCAGCAGCGCGGGGCCCCAAGAGACCCAGTACTTC.

The V call is TRBV7-2, the J call TRBJ2-5, with 8 bases aligning to TRBD1. This CDR3 is 17 amino acids long. The J segment lost 0 bases and the V segment lost 6 bases, leaving 12 bases of the junction unmatched. Germline CDR1 and CDR2: SGHTA and FQGNSA. CDR3 region: CASSSTGVSFYQETQYF. The CDR3 DNA sequence: TGTGCCAGCAGTTCGACAGGGGTATCCTTTTACCAAGAGACCCAGTACTTC.

This sequence joins TRBV5-4 and TRBJ1-2; a weak D match, TRBD1 (5 bases). Trimming cost V 0 bases and J 2 bases, with 8 bases left between them. CDR3 length: 14 residues. Germline CDR1 reads SGHNT; CDR2 reads YYREEE (reference sequence). The CDR3 DNA is TGTGCCAGCAGCTTGGCCGGGGGGAACTATGGCTACACCTTC. It yields the protein CASSLAGGNYGYTF.

This clone appeared once. V usage is TRBV9 and J usage is TRBJ1-5; D perhaps matches TRBD1 (5 bases). CDR1 is SGDLS, CDR2 YYNGEE, per germline. V was clipped by 3 bases and J by 6 bases, with 16 bases between them. CDR3 length equals 15 residues. CDR3 nucleotide sequence: TGTGCCAGCAGCGGAGATGGGGGGTTGGGTCAGCCCCAGCATTTT. This encodes CASSGDGGLGQPQHF.

The CDR3 loop reads CASSLLAADANTGELFF. The CDR3 region has the DNA TGTGCCAGCAGTTTGCTAGCAGCAGACGCGAACACCGGGGAGCTGTTTTTT. V and J are TRBV6-2 or TRBV6-3 and TRBJ2-2; perhaps TRBD2 as D (5 bases). V lost 4 bases to trimming and J lost 0 bases, with 15 bases between them. The CDR3 is 17 residues long. The V gene's germline CDR1 is MNHEY and CDR2 SVGEGT.